These 17 T cell receptor beta chains were sequenced from one sample in a study of blood T cell repertoires in COVID-19. The assay was immunoSEQ multiplex PCR, and TCRdb's table has in-frame clones only and misses some. The sample records some 390,000 clones, roughly 86% being singletons. Sequenced input: peripheral blood. Source of these receptors: a human donor in a cohort sampled during active COVID-19.

This clone was detected once. The V and J genes are TRBV2 and TRBJ2-6, with a tentative D call TRBD2 (5 bases). There are 15 residues in the CDR3. Germline CDR1 and CDR2: SNHLY and FYNNEI. With 2 bases removed from V and 2 bases from J, the gap between germline ends came to 7 bases. DNA for the CDR3: TGTGCCAGCAGTGAACAGGAGGCTGGGGCCAACGTCCTGACTTTC. Protein product: CASSEQEAGANVLTF.

This clone turned up a few times. The chain is built from TRBV7-2 and TRBJ2-1; 7 positions agree with TRBD1. The germline CDR1 and CDR2 sequences are SGHTA and FQGNSA. The length of the CDR3 is 13 residues. Trimming removed 5 bases from V and 6 bases from J; junction bases left unmatched: 4. The CDR3 DNA is TGTGCCAGCAGCCAGGGACAGATCAATGAGCAGTTCTTC. Amino acid sequence: CASSQGQINEQFF.

The CDR3 region is CASSPPTSGRMQFF. The CDR3 bases are TGTGCCAGCTCACCACCCACTAGCGGGAGGATGCAGTTCTTC. The V and J genes are TRBV18 and TRBJ2-1, with TRBD2 matching over 12 bases. The V gene end was trimmed by 0 bases and the J gene end by 12 bases; junction bases not matched to a gene: 3. The CDR3 loop spans 14 amino acids. The germline gives CDR1 KGHSH, CDR2 LQKENI.

V is TRBV4-1 and J is TRBJ2-1; the D gene is possibly TRBD2 (5 bases). V shed 4 bases and J shed 9 bases, with 10 bases lying between them. The CDR3 sequence is 12 residues long. Germline lookup yields CDR1 MGHRA and CDR2 YSYEKL. This CDR3 is CASSRNGGEQFF. For the CDR3, the DNA is TGCGCCAGCAGCCGAAACGGAGGTGAGCAGTTCTTC.

V is TRBV30 and J is TRBJ2-5, with D perhaps TRBD1 (5 bases). Between the trimmed V and J ends, which lost 2 bases and 2 bases, there was a span of 9 bases. This CDR3 is 13 amino acids long. Per the germline V gene, CDR1 is GTSNPN and CDR2 is SVGIG (reference sequence). This CDR3 is CAWSKTVQETQYF. In DNA, the CDR3 is TGTGCCTGGAGTAAGACAGTTCAAGAGACCCAGTACTTC.

This clone was seen a single time. The genes are TRBV3-1 (or the pseudogene TRBV3-2) and TRBJ1-2; D unclear. Deletions cut 0 bases from V and 4 bases from J, with 9 bases between. The CDR3 runs to 14 residues. CDR1 and CDR2 from the germline V gene are LGHDT and YNNKEL (reference sequence). CDR3 coding DNA: TGTGCCAGCAGCCAAGATAGCCTGATCTATGGCTACACCTTC. Protein product: CASSQDSLIYGYTF.

The count of this clone is one. The chain links TRBV28 to TRBJ2-5; 10 nucleotides agree with TRBD2. The V gene end was trimmed by 6 bases and the J gene end by 5 bases; junction bases not matched to a gene: 9. CDR1 and CDR2 from the germline V gene are MDHEN and SYDVKM. The CDR3 has 15 residues. Here the CDR3 reads CASRTIAGGRETQYF. The CDR3 DNA reads TGTGCCAGCAGGACTATAGCGGGAGGAAGGGAGACCCAGTACTTC.

CDR3: CASSPEGDYGYTF. The CDR3 DNA follows: TGTGCCAGCAGCCCCGAGGGGGACTATGGCTACACCTTC. The rearrangement uses TRBV12-3 or TRBV12-4 and TRBJ1-2, with a possible D match to TRBD1 (6 bases). CDR3 length: 13 amino acids. V gave up 6 bases and J gave up 3 bases, with 11 bases separating them.

V is TRBV27 and J is TRBJ2-3; 7 positions agree with TRBD2. The CDR3 is 16 residues long. Germline V gene data show CDR1 as MNHEY and CDR2 as SMNVEV (reference sequence). Unmatched junction bases numbered 11, after V lost 6 bases and J lost 2 bases. The CDR3 loop is CASRGGVGGSTDTQYF. The CDR3 bases are TGTGCCAGCAGGGGGGGGGTGGGAGGATCCACAGATACGCAGTATTTT.

V and J are TRBV5-6 and TRBJ1-1, with unresolved D. Germline-derived CDR1 and CDR2 are SGHDT and YYEEEE. The CDR3 has 15 amino acids. Trimming pared 4 bases from V and 1 base from J, leaving 14 bases between. CDR3 region: CASSIVGSGNTEAFF. CDR3 bases: TGTGCCAGCAGCATTGTGGGTAGCGGGAACACTGAAGCTTTCTTT.

The chain couples TRBV6-6 to TRBJ1-6, with a possible D match to TRBD1 (5 bases). Germline V gene data show CDR1 as MNHNY and CDR2 as SVGAGI (reference sequence). V was trimmed by 2 bases and J by 6 bases, leaving 14 bases between them. The CDR3 loop spans 16 amino acids. The CDR3: CASSYTRGGSNSPLHF. CDR3 in DNA: TGTGCCAGCAGTTACACACGGGGGGGGAGTAATTCACCCCTCCACTTT.

The genes are TRBV3-1 (or the pseudogene TRBV3-2) and TRBJ2-1; D uncertain. Per the germline V gene, CDR1 is LGHDT and CDR2 is YNNKEL (reference sequence). V was clipped by 1 base and J by 5 bases, with 6 bases between them. This CDR3 spans 13 amino acids. The CDR3 sequence: CASSQGLNNEQFF. The CDR3 DNA sequence: TGTGCCAGCAGCCAAGGACTTAACAATGAGCAGTTCTTC.

Ten or more counts support this clone. The chain joins TRBV19 to TRBJ1-1, with unresolved D. Germline CDR1 reads LNHDA; CDR2 reads SQIVND (reference sequence). The V and J ends lost 1 base and 1 base respectively, with 10 bases between them. The CDR3 extends over 15 amino acids. This CDR3 is CASSIGRAKNTEAFF. The CDR3 nucleotides are TGTGCCAGTAGTATAGGGCGGGCAAAGAACACTGAAGCTTTCTTT.

The chain combines TRBV7-8 with TRBJ2-4, with TRBD1 matching 9 bases. V shed 4 bases, J shed 8 bases, and the junction held 6 bases outside the gene matches. The CDR3 has 14 residues. Germline CDR1 and CDR2: SGHVS and FQNEAQ. Here the CDR3 reads CASSSGTGLDIQYF. The CDR3 DNA follows: TGTGCCAGCAGCTCCGGGACAGGGCTAGACATTCAGTACTTC.

This chain connects TRBV7-2 to TRBJ2-3; 11 bases agree with TRBD2. CDR3 length: 15 amino acids. Looked up from germline, CDR1 is SGHTA and CDR2 is FQGNSA. Trimming removed 5 bases from V and 14 bases from J; junction bases left unmatched: 15. CDR3 amino acids: CASSTNTLASGGRYF. DNA of the CDR3: TGTGCCAGCAGCACAAATACATTGGCTAGCGGGGGGCGGTATTTT. Based on the CDR3 plus reference TRBV7-2 and TRBJ2-3, the full variable domain is GAGVSQSPSNKVTEKGKDVELRCDPISGHTALYWYRQSLGQGLEFLIYFQGNSAPDKSGLPSDRFSAERTGGSVSTLTIQRTQQEDSAVYLCASSTNTLASGGRYFGPGTRLTVL.

This chain uses TRBV20-1 with TRBJ1-5; D call uncertain. The germline V gene encodes CDR1 DFQATT and CDR2 SNEGSKA (reference sequence). Trimming left V 3 bases short and J 0 bases short, with 12 bases between. The CDR3 loop spans 15 amino acids. CDR3 nucleotides: TGCAGTGCTAGTCCCACAGACTATAGCAATCAGCCCCAGCATTTT. Its translation: CSASPTDYSNQPQHF.

This chain links TRBV4-2 with TRBJ2-5; perhaps TRBD1 as D (5 bases). The CDR3 totals 18 residues. The V and J ends lost 1 base and 2 bases respectively, with 20 bases between them. Per the germline V gene, CDR1 is LGHNA and CDR2 is YNFKEQ. The CDR3: CASSQGAHAGRLQETQYF. The CDR3 bases are TGTGCCAGCAGCCAAGGGGCCCACGCAGGGCGGCTTCAAGAGACCCAGTACTTC.